The 5 T cell receptor beta chains reported below all come from one sample, sequenced in a study of cytomegalovirus exposure and HLA in healthy donors. Primers included in the PCR were 60 Vbeta and 13 Jbeta primers. The assay was immunoSEQ multiplex PCR, and TCRdb's table has in-frame clones only and misses some. This table has 100,000 or so clones, about four fifths appearing once. Material: PBMCs. The source is a man in his forties in good health and CMV-seronegative.

V is TRBV6-5 and J is TRBJ2-3; D may be TRBD2 (6 bases). The germline gives CDR1 MNHEY, CDR2 SVGAGI. This CDR3 has 15 amino acids. V lost 6 bases and J 2 bases, leaving 15 bases between the germline ends. CDR3 coding DNA: TGTGCCAGCAGAACCGGGACTTCTTTCACAGATACGCAGTATTTT. It translates to CASRTGTSFTDTQYF.

J is TRBJ2-5 and V is TRBV20-1; unclear D gene. V lost 2 bases and J 5 bases, leaving 6 bases between the germline ends. CDR3 length equals 11 residues. CDR1 DFQATT and CDR2 SNEGSKA come from the germline V gene (reference sequence). The CDR3 bases are TGCAGTGCTAGACTACGGGAGACCCAGTACTTC. Protein product: CSARLRETQYF.

This clone was counted once. This chain links TRBV7-8 with TRBJ2-5; D is perhaps TRBD1 (6 bases). Per the germline V gene, CDR1 is SGHVS and CDR2 is FQNEAQ. The CDR3 extends over 17 amino acids. V was pared by 1 base and J by 2 bases, with 17 bases between. The CDR3 DNA reads TGTGCCAGCAGCTTAGACCCCACCGGGACACCTCAAGAGACCCAGTACTTC. This gives the protein CASSLDPTGTPQETQYF.

The V and J genes are TRBV7-9 and TRBJ1-3, with D tentatively TRBD1 (5 bases). Germline CDR1 and CDR2: SEHNR and FQNEAQ (reference sequence). This CDR3 spans 16 amino acids. Trimming took 7 bases from V and 0 from J, leaving 16 bases between them. The CDR3 loop reads CASTIGGWSSGNTIYF. CDR3 sequence (DNA): TGTGCCAGCACCATTGGGGGGTGGTCCTCTGGAAACACCATATATTTT.

V gene TRBV7-9 combines with J gene TRBJ1-2; D call uncertain. The V end was cut by 5 bases, the J end by 0 bases, with 10 bases between. This CDR3 has 14 residues. Germline assignment: CDR1 SEHNR and CDR2 FQNEAQ (reference sequence). Here the CDR3 reads CASSPDIPNYGYTF. CDR3 sequence (DNA): TGTGCCAGCAGCCCAGACATCCCTAACTATGGCTACACCTTC.